The rows below give T cell receptor beta chains drawn from one sample of a study of cytomegalovirus exposure and HLA in healthy donors. The method was immunoSEQ multiplex PCR; TCRdb's version includes in-frame clones alone and lacks a portion of them. The sample consists of over 140,000 clones, around 80% of them appearing once. The sample taken for sequencing was PBMCs. The receptors were sampled from a man in his forties or fifties in good health and CMV-seronegative. The CDR3 runs from the conserved cysteine through the conserved F or W. D genes are given only for firm matches. Some rows mark clone size as missing; the rest say once, few, many or name a class of expanded clone.

V	size	J	D	CDR3	DNA
TRBV20-1	few	TRBJ2-3	TRBD1	CGSGQADTQYF	TGCGGTTCGGGACAGGCAGATACGCAGTATTTT
TRBV29-1	-	TRBJ1-2	TRBD1	CSVEGQGGYGYTF	TGCAGCGTTGAAGGACAGGGAGGCTATGGCTACACCTTC
TRBV30	-	TRBJ1-1	-	CAWSTNTFSTEAFF	TGTGCCTGGAGTACCAACACGTTCAGCACTGAAGCTTTCTTT
TRBV5-1	-	TRBJ2-5	-	CASSLAEEETQYF	TGCGCCAGCAGCTTGGCAGAGGAAGAGACCCAGTACTTC
TRBV4-1	-	TRBJ1-5	-	CASSQAGLPPQHF	TGCGCCAGCAGCCAGGCAGGGCTGCCGCCCCAGCATTTT
TRBV10-3	-	TRBJ2-3	TRBD2	CAISERTSLDTDTQYF	TGTGCCATCAGTGAGAGGACTAGCCTTGACACAGATACGCAGTATTTT
TRBV28	-	TRBJ2-5	TRBD1	CASRPPGTGKQTQYF	TGTGCCAGCAGACCCCCCGGGACAGGGAAGCAGACCCAGTACTTC
TRBV5-1	-	TRBJ1-3	-	CASSLEESSGNTIYF	TGCGCCAGCAGCTTAGAGGAGAGCTCTGGAAACACCATATATTTT
TRBV27	few	TRBJ2-7	TRBD2	CASSLYWTSGAERAYEQYF	TGTGCCAGCAGTTTATACTGGACTAGCGGGGCCGAACGAGCCTACGAGCAGTACTTC
TRBV6-1	-	TRBJ2-2	TRBD1	CASSGQGSYGELFF	TGTGCCAGCAGTGGACAGGGTTCTTACGGGGAGCTGTTTTTT
TRBV5-4	-	TRBJ1-2	TRBD1	CASSPVQGQDYGYTF	TGTGCCAGCAGCCCTGTACAGGGACAGGACTATGGCTACACCTTC
TRBV6-5	-	TRBJ2-7	TRBD2	CASTGTSGYEQYF	TGTGCCAGCACTGGGACTAGCGGATACGAGCAGTACTTC
TRBV9	few	TRBJ2-1	TRBD1	CASSADRGPYNEQFF	TGTGCCAGCAGCGCGGACAGGGGGCCCTACAATGAGCAGTTCTTC
TRBV19	-	TRBJ1-6	-	CASSTDSVNNSPLHF	TGTGCCAGTAGTACAGACAGCGTCAATAATTCACCCCTCCACTTT
TRBV9	few	TRBJ2-7	-	CASSPHFLSSYEQYF	TGTGCCAGCAGCCCTCACTTTTTAAGCTCCTACGAGCAGTACTTC
TRBV7-7	-	TRBJ2-5	-	CASSSGRTGSQETQYF	TGTGCTAGCAGCTCCGGACGAACAGGATCCCAAGAGACCCAGTACTTC
TRBV7-9	-	TRBJ1-1	-	CASSLEPGIEAFF	TGTGCCAGCAGCTTAGAGCCCGGGATTGAAGCTTTCTTT
TRBV27	once	TRBJ2-7	-	CASSYVGESYEQYF	TGTGCCAGCAGTTATGTGGGAGAATCCTACGAGCAGTACTTC
TRBV6-5	-	TRBJ2-7	TRBD1	CASSYPGQASYEQYF	TGTGCCAGCAGTTACCCGGGACAGGCATCCTACGAGCAGTACTTC
TRBV5-4	few	TRBJ2-5	-	CASRPDYGSETQYF	TGTGCCAGCAGACCGGACTACGGCAGCGAGACCCAGTACTTC
TRBV21-1	-	TRBJ1-5	-	CASSKARLGQGLFPSDSNQPQHF	TGTGCCAGCAGCAAAGCGCGTCTAGGGCAGGGACTATTTCCCTCCGATAGCAATCAGCCCCAGCATTTT
TRBV4-1	-	TRBJ2-6	-	CASSQEGARGANVLTF	TGCGCCAGCAGCCAAGAGGGGGCGCGAGGGGCCAACGTCCTGACTTTC
TRBV9	-	TRBJ2-2	TRBD1	CASSAGQGYDGELFF	TGTGCCAGCAGCGCGGGACAGGGGTACGACGGGGAGCTGTTTTTT
TRBV5-1	few	TRBJ2-3	TRBD1	CASSGETGNPYTDTQYF	TGCGCCAGCAGCGGGGAGACAGGGAATCCCTACACAGATACGCAGTATTTT
TRBV5-1	few	TRBJ2-5	-	CASSLDRRRETQYF	TGCGCCAGCAGCTTGGATCGCAGAAGAGAGACCCAGTACTTC
TRBV7-3	-	TRBJ2-7	TRBD1	CASSPGQGAPYEQYF	TGTGCCAGCAGCCCAGGACAGGGGGCACCCTACGAGCAGTACTTC
TRBV13	-	TRBJ1-6	-	CASSLRPQSYNSPLHF	TGTGCCAGCAGCCTCCGTCCACAGTCCTATAATTCACCCCTCCACTTT
TRBV5-1	-	TRBJ1-5	-	CASSLESPRNQPQHF	TGCGCCAGCAGCTTGGAGAGTCCCCGCAATCAGCCCCAGCATTTT
TRBV7-3	-	TRBJ2-3	TRBD2	CASSLMVAGGGTDTQYF	TGTGCCAGCAGCTTAATGGTAGCGGGAGGGGGCACAGATACGCAGTATTTT
TRBV18	-	TRBJ2-7	-	CASSPETRVYEQYF	TGTGCCAGCTCACCAGAGACTAGAGTCTACGAGCAGTACTTC
TRBV19	-	TRBJ2-2	TRBD2	CASSSAGTSDVRELFF	TGTGCCAGTAGTTCAGCCGGGACTAGCGACGTCCGGGAGCTGTTTTTT
TRBV9	-	TRBJ1-1	TRBD1	CASSVGQGAIGTEAFF	TGTGCCAGCAGCGTAGGACAGGGGGCGATTGGGACTGAAGCTTTCTTT
TRBV11-3	-	TRBJ2-7	-	CASSFTYEQYF	TGTGCCAGCAGCTTCACCTACGAGCAGTACTTC
TRBV18	-	TRBJ2-7	TRBD2	CASSPASGAYEQYF	TGTGCCAGCTCACCGGCTAGCGGGGCTTACGAGCAGTACTTC
TRBV5-5	-	TRBJ2-3	TRBD1	CASRTGGDTQYF	TGTGCCAGCAGGACAGGGGGAGATACGCAGTATTTT
TRBV5-4	-	TRBJ1-2	-	CASSPPAMQGLGGYTF	TGTGCCAGCAGCCCGCCGGCCATGCAGGGGCTTGGTGGCTACACCTTC
TRBV4-2	-	TRBJ1-1	TRBD1	CASSRGTVAFF	TGTGCCAGCAGCCGCGGGACAGTGGCTTTCTTT
TRBV27	-	TRBJ1-1	TRBD1	CASSEGTGGSEAFF	TGTGCCAGCAGTGAGGGGACAGGGGGCTCTGAAGCTTTCTTT
TRBV12-5	-	TRBJ1-4	TRBD1	CASGTGDRTNEKLFF	TGTGCTAGCGGGACAGGGGATCGGACTAATGAAAAACTGTTTTTT
TRBV18	-	TRBJ1-2	-	CASFGETHDGYTF	TGTGCCAGCTTCGGGGAGACCCACGATGGCTACACCTTC
TRBV6-5	-	TRBJ1-1	-	CASTPQGRAEAFF	TGTGCCAGCACCCCCCAGGGGAGGGCTGAAGCTTTCTTT
TRBV25-1	-	TRBJ1-1	-	CASSGGRTINTEAFF	TGTGCCAGCAGTGGTGGGCGAACCATAAACACTGAAGCTTTCTTT
TRBV9	-	TRBJ2-1	TRBD2	CASSVEGSGGVGEQFF	TGTGCCAGCAGCGTAGAAGGTAGCGGGGGGGTCGGAGAGCAGTTCTTC
TRBV30	-	TRBJ1-1	-	CAWVVFSGEAFF	TGTGCCTGGGTGGTATTCAGTGGTGAAGCTTTCTTT
TRBV6-1	-	TRBJ2-7	-	CASSEVRRGEQYF	TGTGCCAGCAGTGAAGTACGAAGGGGCGAGCAGTACTTC
TRBV5-4	-	TRBJ2-1	-	CASSLMSSATYNEQFF	TGTGCCAGCAGCTTGATGTCCAGCGCGACCTACAATGAGCAGTTCTTC
TRBV2	-	TRBJ2-5	-	CATTVQETQYF	TGTGCCACCACTGTACAAGAGACCCAGTACTTC
TRBV30	once	TRBJ1-2	-	CAWSWEGVNYGYTF	TGTGCCTGGAGTTGGGAAGGGGTTAACTATGGCTACACCTTC
TRBV27	-	TRBJ1-6	-	CASTAGMNSPLHF	TGTGCCAGCACCGCGGGGATGAATTCACCCCTCCACTTT